The source of this TCR beta chain is a study of cytotoxic CD8 clonotypes in ibrutinib-treated CLL. A note on this clone: Its antigen is as yet unknown.

Cryopreserved PBMCs yielded approximately 2 micrograms of genomic DNA for TCR beta libraries. Findings and caveats of the study: Starting clonality was above that of age-matched healthy donors and tracked circulating CD8+ T-cell counts. Shared public clonotypes were rare, and on treatment they either got smaller or stayed the same.

The method was immunoSEQ multiplex PCR; TCRdb's version includes in-frame clones alone and lacks a portion of them. The sample carries around 130,000 clones, 80% to 85% recorded once. The sequenced sample was PBMCs, obtained after 24 months of ibrutinib treatment. The clonotype comes from a human donor with chronic lymphocytic leukemia.

CDR3 in DNA: TGTGCCAGCAGCCCGACAGGGGAAGGAAATGGCTACACCTTC. Translated, it gives CASSPTGEGNGYTF. The rearrangement joins TRBV7-9 to TRBJ1-2; 8 positions agree with TRBD1. Trimming removed 5 bases from V and 6 bases from J; junction bases left unmatched: 8. Germline V gives CDR1 SEHNR, CDR2 FQNEAQ (reference sequence). This CDR3 region has 14 residues.